This TCR beta chain derives from a study of T cells in Graves' hyperthyroidism and ophthalmopathy. After removal of 4 bases from V and 3 bases from J, the junction contained 4 bases not matched to a gene. In germline, CDR1 is SGHRS, CDR2 YFSETQ. The CDR3 spans 14 residues. This clonotype has a handful of counts. Its antigen is undetermined. Using RNA transcripts as the source, TCR beta CDR3 regions were amplified. Initially, a first-round RT-PCR of the TCR CDR3 employed the HTBI primer set. TCRdb recomputed calls from the multiplex PCR reads with MiXCR, one row per CDR3 protein. In the table there are approximately 400,000 distinct CDR3 sequences, around a sixth of which are singletons. General study results and limits: Most expanded thyroid clonotypes above 0.001 recurred in blood.

Patients counted as stable if ophthalmopathy did not develop within 18 months. This chain uses TRBV5-1 with TRBJ1-2, with 9 bases lining up with TRBD1. Material for sequencing was blood. The TCR originated in a woman aged 18-30 years with Graves' hyperthyroidism. The CDR3 nucleotides are TGCGCCAGCAGCGGTAGGACAGGGGACTATGGCTACACCTTC. Protein product: CASSGRTGDYGYTF.